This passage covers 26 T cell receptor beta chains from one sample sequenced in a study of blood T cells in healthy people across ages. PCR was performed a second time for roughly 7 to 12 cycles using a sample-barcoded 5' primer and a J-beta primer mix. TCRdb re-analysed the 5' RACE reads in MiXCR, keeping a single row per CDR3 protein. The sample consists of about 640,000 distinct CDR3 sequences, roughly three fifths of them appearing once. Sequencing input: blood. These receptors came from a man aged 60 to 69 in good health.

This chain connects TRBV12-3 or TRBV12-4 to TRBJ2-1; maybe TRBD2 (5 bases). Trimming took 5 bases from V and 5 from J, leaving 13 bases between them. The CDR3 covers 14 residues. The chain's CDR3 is CASSPWTGNNEQFF. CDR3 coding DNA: TGTGCCAGCAGTCCTTGGACGGGGAACAATGAGCAGTTCTTC.

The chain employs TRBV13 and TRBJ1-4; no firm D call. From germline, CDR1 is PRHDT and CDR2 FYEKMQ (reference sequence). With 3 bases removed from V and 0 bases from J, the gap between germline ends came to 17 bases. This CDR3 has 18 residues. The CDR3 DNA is TGTGCCAGCAGCTTTCGTTCAGAAACCCTTGCAACTAATGAAAAACTGTTTTTT. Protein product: CASSFRSETLATNEKLFF.

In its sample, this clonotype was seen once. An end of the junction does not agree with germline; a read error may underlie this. CDR3 in amino acids: CASSPGGRNGQFF. The CDR3 DNA is TGCGCCAGCAGCCCGGGAGGGAGGAATGGGCAGTTCTTC. J is TRBJ2-1 and V is TRBV5-1; 8 positions match TRBD2. CDR3 length equals 13 residues. The germline gives CDR1 SGHRS, CDR2 YFSETQ.

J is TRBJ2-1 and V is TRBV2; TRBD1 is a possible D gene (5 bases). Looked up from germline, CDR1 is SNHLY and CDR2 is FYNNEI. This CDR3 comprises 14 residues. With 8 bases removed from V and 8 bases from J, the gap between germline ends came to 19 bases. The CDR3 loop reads CASGKDIITHEQFF. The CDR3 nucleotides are TGTGCCAGCGGGAAGGACATTATAACCCATGAGCAGTTCTTC.

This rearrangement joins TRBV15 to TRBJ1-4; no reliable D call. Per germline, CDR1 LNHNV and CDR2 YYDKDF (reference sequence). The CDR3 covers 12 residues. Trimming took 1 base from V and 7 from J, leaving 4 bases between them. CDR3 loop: CATSRVFEKLFF. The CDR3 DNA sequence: TGTGCCACCAGCAGAGTGTTTGAAAAACTGTTTTTT.

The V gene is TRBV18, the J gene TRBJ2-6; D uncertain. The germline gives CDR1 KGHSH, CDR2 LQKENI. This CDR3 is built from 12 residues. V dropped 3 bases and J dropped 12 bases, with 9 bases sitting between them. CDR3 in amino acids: CASSPDHAVLTF. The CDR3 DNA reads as TGTGCCAGCTCACCTGACCACGCCGTCCTGACTTTC. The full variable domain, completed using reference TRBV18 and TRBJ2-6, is NAGVMQNPRHLVRRRGQEARLRCSPMKGHSHVYWYRQLPEEGLKFMVYLQKENIIDESGMPKERFSAEFPKEGPSILRIQQVVRGDSAAYFCASSPDHAVLTFGAGSRLTVL.

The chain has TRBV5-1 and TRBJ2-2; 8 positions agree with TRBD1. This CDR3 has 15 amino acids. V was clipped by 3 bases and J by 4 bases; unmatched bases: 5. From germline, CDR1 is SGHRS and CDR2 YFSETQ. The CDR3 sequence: CASSSGQAVTGELFF. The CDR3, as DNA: TGCGCCAGCAGCTCGGGACAGGCGGTCACCGGGGAGCTGTTTTTT.

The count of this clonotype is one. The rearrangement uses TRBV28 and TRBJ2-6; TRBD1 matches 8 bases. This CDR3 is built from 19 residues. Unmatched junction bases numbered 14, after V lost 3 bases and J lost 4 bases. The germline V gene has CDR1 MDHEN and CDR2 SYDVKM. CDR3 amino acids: CASSFVLGQVGSGANVLTF. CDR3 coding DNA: TGTGCCAGCAGTTTCGTTTTGGGACAGGTTGGCTCCGGGGCCAACGTCCTGACTTTC.

This CDR3 is CASSFRRGSTDTQYF. In DNA form, the CDR3 reads TGTGCCAGCAGTTTTCGAAGGGGTAGCACAGATACGCAGTATTTT. The rearrangement joins TRBV7-2 to TRBJ2-3, with D tentatively TRBD1 (5 bases). The V gene lost 6 bases and the J gene lost 0 bases, with 13 bases spanning the gap. The CDR3 extends over 15 amino acids. Germline CDR1 is SGHTA and CDR2 is FQGNSA.

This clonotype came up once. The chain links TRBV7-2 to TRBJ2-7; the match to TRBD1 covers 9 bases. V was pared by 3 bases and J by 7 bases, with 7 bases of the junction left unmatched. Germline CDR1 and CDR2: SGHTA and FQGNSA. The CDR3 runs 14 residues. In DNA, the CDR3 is TGTGCCAGCAGCTTTCAGACAGGGGGAGAGGAGCAGTACTTC. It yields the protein CASSFQTGGEEQYF.

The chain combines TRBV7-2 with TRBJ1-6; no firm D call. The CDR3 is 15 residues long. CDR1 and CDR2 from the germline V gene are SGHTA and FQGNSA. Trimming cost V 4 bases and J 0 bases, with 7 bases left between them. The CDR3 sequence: CASSSRPSYNSPLHF. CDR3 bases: TGTGCCAGCAGCTCCCGGCCCTCCTATAATTCACCCCTCCACTTT. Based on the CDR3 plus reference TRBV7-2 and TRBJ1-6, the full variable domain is GAGVSQSPSNKVTEKGKDVELRCDPISGHTALYWYRQSLGQGLEFLIYFQGNSAPDKSGLPSDRFSAERTGGSVSTLTIQRTQQEDSAVYLCASSSRPSYNSPLHFGNGTRLTVT.

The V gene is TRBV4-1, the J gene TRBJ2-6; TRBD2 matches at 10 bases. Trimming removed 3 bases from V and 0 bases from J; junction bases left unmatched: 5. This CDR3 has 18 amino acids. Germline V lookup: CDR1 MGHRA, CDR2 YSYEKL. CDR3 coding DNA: TGCGCCAGCAGCCAGTCCGGGACTAGCGTCTCTGGGGCCAACGTCCTGACTTTC. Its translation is CASSQSGTSVSGANVLTF.

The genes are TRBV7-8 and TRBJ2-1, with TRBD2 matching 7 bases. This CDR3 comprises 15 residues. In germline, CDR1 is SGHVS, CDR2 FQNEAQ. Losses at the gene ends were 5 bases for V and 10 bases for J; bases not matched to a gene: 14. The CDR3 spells CASSSGAFGGEEQFF. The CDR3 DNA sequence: TGTGCCAGCAGCAGCGGGGCCTTTGGCGGGGAGGAGCAGTTCTTC. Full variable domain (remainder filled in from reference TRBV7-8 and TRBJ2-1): GAGVSQSPRYKVAKRGQDVALRCDPISGHVSLFWYQQALGQGPEFLTYFQNEAQLDKSGLPSDRFFAERPEGSVSTLKIQRTQQEDSAVYLCASSSGAFGGEEQFFGPGTRLTVL.

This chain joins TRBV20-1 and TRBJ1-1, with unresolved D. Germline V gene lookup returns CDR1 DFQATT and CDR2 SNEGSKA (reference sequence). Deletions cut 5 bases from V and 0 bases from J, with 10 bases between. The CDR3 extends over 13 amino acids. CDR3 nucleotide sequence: TGCAGTGCTCTAAGGACCGTGAACACTGAAGCTTTCTTT. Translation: CSALRTVNTEAFF.

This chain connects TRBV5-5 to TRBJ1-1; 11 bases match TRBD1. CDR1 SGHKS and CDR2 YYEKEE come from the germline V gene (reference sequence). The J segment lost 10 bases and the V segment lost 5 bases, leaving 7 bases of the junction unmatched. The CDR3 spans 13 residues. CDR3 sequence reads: CASSRGQGARAFF. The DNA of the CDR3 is TGTGCCAGCAGTAGAGGACAGGGGGCGCGAGCTTTCTTT. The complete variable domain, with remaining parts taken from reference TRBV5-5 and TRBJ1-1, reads DAGVTQSPTHLIKTRGQQVTLRCSPISGHKSVSWYQQVLGQGPQFIFQYYEKEERGRGNFPDRFSARQFPNYSSELNVNALLLGDSALYLCASSRGQGARAFFGQGTRLTVV.

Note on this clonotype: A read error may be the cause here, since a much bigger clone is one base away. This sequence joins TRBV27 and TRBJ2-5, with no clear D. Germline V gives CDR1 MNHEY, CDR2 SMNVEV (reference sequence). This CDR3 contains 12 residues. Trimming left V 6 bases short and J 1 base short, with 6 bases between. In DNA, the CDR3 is TGTGCCAGCAGGATCGGCCAAGAGACCCAGTACTTC. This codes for CASRIGQETQYF.

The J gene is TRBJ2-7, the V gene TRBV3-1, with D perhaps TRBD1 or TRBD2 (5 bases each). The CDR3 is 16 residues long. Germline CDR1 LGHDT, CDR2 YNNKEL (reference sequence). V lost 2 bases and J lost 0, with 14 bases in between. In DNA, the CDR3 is TGTGCCAGCAGCCAACGTGGGACCGCTTTCTCCTACGAGCAGTACTTC. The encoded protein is CASSQRGTAFSYEQYF.

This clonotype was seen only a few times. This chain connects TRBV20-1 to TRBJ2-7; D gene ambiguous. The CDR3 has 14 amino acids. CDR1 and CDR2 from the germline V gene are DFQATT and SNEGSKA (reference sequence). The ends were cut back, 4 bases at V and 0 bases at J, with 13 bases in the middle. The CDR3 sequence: CSAIGSPSSYEQYF. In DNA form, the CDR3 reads TGCAGTGCTATTGGTAGTCCGTCCTCCTACGAGCAGTACTTC.

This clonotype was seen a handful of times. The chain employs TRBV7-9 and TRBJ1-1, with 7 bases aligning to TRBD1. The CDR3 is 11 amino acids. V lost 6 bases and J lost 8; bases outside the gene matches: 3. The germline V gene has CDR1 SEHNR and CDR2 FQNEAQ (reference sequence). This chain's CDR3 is CASRLTGEAFF. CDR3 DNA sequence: TGTGCCAGCAGGTTGACAGGGGAAGCTTTCTTT.

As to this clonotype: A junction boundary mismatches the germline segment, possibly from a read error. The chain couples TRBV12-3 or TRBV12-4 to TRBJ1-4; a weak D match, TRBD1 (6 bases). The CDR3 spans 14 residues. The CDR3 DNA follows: TGCGCCAGCAGTACGGACAGTTTCAATGAAAAACTGTTTTTT. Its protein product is CASSTDSFNEKLFF.

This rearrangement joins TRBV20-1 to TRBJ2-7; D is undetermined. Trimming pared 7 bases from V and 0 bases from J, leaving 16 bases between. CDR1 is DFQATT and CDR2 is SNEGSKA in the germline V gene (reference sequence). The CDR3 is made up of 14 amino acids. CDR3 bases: TGCAGTGTTAGGGAAGGGCCAAGCTCCTACGAGCAGTACTTC. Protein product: CSVREGPSSYEQYF.

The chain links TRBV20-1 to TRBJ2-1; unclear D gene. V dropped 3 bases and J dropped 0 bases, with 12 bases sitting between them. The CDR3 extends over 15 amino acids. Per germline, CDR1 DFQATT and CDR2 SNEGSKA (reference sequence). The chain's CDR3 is CSASVLAPSYNEQFF. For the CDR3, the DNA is TGCAGTGCTAGTGTCTTGGCGCCCTCCTACAATGAGCAGTTCTTC.

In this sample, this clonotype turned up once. CDR3 nucleotides: TGTGCCATCAGTGAAGTAGCGAACACCGGGGAGCTGTTTTTT. Translating gives CAISEVANTGELFF. The gene calls are TRBV10-3 and TRBJ2-2; D call uncertain. The V end lost 3 bases, the J end lost 0 bases, and 5 bases lay between the germline ends. The CDR3 contains 14 residues. The germline V gene has CDR1 ENHRY and CDR2 SYGVKD.

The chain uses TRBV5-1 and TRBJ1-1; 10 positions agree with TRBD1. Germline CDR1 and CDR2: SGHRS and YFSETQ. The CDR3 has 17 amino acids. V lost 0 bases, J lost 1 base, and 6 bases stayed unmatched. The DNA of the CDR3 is TGCGCCAGCAGCTTGGCCCCGGGACAGGGGCGGAACACTGAAGCTTTCTTT. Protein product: CASSLAPGQGRNTEAFF.

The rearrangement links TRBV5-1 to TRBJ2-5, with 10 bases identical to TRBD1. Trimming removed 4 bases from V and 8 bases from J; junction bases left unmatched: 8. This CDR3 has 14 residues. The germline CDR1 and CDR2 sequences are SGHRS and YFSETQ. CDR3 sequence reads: CASSIPGQGQTQYF. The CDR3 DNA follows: TGCGCCAGCAGCATACCGGGACAGGGGCAAACCCAGTACTTC.

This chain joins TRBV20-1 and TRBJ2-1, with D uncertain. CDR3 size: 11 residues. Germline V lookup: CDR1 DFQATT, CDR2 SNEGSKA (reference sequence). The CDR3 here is CSASRSYEQFF. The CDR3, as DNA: TGCAGCGCCAGTCGCTCCTACGAGCAGTTCTTC.